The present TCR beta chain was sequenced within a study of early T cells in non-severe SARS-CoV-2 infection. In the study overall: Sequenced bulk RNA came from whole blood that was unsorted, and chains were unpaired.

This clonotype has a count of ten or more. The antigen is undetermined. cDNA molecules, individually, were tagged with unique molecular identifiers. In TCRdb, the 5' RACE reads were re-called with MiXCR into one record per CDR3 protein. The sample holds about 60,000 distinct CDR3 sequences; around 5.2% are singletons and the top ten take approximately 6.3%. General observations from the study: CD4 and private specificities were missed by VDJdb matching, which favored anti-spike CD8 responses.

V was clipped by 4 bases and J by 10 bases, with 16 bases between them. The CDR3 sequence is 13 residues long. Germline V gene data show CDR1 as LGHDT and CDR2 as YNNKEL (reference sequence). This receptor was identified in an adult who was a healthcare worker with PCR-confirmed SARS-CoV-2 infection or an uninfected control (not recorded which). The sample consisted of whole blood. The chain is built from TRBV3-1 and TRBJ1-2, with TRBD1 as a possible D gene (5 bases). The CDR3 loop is CASSRQFREDYTF. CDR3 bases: TGTGCCAGCAGCCGCCAATTCAGGGAGGACTACACCTTC.